A selection of T cell receptor beta chains follows, all from one sample in a study of blood T cells in healthy people across ages. One entry per CDR3 protein results from TCRdb running MiXCR on the 5' RACE reads. Altogether around 970,000 distinct CDR3 sequences are present, just over 50% being singletons, with the ten largest covering about a fifth. Sequences were obtained from blood. These receptor sequences come from a woman aged 60-70 years in good health. Both conserved end residues are part of each CDR3. The order of the fields is J gene, clone size, V gene, D gene, CDR3 DNA, CDR3 protein. A D gene is named only where the DNA matches it firmly. The listing skips clone size in some rows; elsewhere it reads once, few, many or a size class.

>TRBJ2-5|-|TRBV29-1|TRBD2
TGCAGCGTTGAAGGGCCCGGACTAGCGGGAGGAGTAATAGTCGGGACCCAGTACTTC
CSVEGPGLAGGVIVGTQYF
>TRBJ2-5|many|TRBV2|-
TGTGCCACCCAGGGAAGCACGGGGTACCAAGAGACCCAGTACTTC
CATQGSTGYQETQYF
>TRBJ2-7|-|TRBV5-6|TRBD1
TGTGCCAGCAGCTTGGGTTTCGGGACAGGGGTCTACGAGCAGTACTTC
CASSLGFGTGVYEQYF
>TRBJ2-3|-|TRBV2|-
TGTGCCAGCAGTAGCGGCGAACCACCAGATACGCAGTATTTT
CASSSGEPPDTQYF
>TRBJ2-1|few|TRBV29-1|TRBD2
TGCAGCGTTTTGCTAGCGGGAGATAGGCATGAGCAGTTCTTC
CSVLLAGDRHEQFF
>TRBJ2-7|-|TRBV6-6|-
TGTGCCAGCAGCTTTGGGGTACAGGCATACGAGCAGTACTTC
CASSFGVQAYEQYF
>TRBJ1-6|-|TRBV7-9|TRBD1
TGTGCCAGCAGCTTAGCGCAGACAGGGGGTTTCTCACCCCTCCACTTT
CASSLAQTGGFSPLHF
>TRBJ2-1|-|TRBV12-5|TRBD2
TGTGCTAGTGGGGACCTAGCGGATGAGCAGTTCTTC
CASGDLADEQFF
>TRBJ1-1|-|TRBV20-1|-
TGCAGTGCTCCCGTCGGGAACACTGAAGCTTTCTTT
CSAPVGNTEAFF
>TRBJ2-3|-|TRBV24-1|TRBD2
TGTGCCACAGCAATAGCGGGAGCCTCAGATACGCAGTATTTT
CATAIAGASDTQYF
>TRBJ2-1|-|TRBV6-4|-
TGTGCCAGCAGACCTCGAGGGGAAAGCTCCTACAATGAGCAGTTCTTC
CASRPRGESSYNEQFF
>TRBJ2-7|-|TRBV7-9|-
TGTGCCAGCAGCTTAGCGGCGGTGGGCTCCTACGAGCAGTACTTC
CASSLAAVGSYEQYF
>TRBJ2-1|few|TRBV27|TRBD2
TGTGCCAGCAGTTCAATAGCGGGAGAGATTTACAATGAGCAGTTCTTC
CASSSIAGEIYNEQFF
>TRBJ2-7|-|TRBV28|TRBD1
TGTGCCAGCAGTCTTAGCGGGACAGGGGCCTACGAGCAGTACTTC
CASSLSGTGAYEQYF
>TRBJ1-1|-|TRBV6-6|TRBD1
TGTGCCAGCAGTTACTCAGGACAGGGACCTGAAGCTTTCTTT
CASSYSGQGPEAFF
>TRBJ2-1|-|TRBV20-1|-
TGCAGTGCTGGGAATTGGGATGAGCAGTTCTTC
CSAGNWDEQFF
>TRBJ2-4|-|TRBV27|TRBD1
TGTGCCAGCAGACAGGGGGACGGGGCCAAAAACATTCAGTACTTC
CASRQGDGAKNIQYF
>TRBJ2-1|-|TRBV27|-
TGTGCCAGCAGTGTCTCCCACTTGGATGAGCAGTTCTTC
CASSVSHLDEQFF
>TRBJ2-5|-|TRBV3-1|-
TGTGCCAGCAGCCAAGGGCACCGGGAGACCCAGTACTTC
CASSQGHRETQYF
>TRBJ2-1|-|TRBV12-3/TRBV12-4|TRBD2
TGTGCCAGCAGGGTTAGCGGGAGGGCTGAGCAGTTCTTC
CASRVSGRAEQFF
>TRBJ2-4|few|TRBV3-1|-
TGTGCCAGCAGCCAAAGGGGGGCACAGTACTTC
CASSQRGAQYF
>TRBJ1-6|-|TRBV7-2|-
TGTGCCAGCAGCTTAGTTATAGGGTATAATTCACCCCTCCACTTT
CASSLVIGYNSPLHF
>TRBJ2-7|-|TRBV30|-
TGTGCCTGGAGTGTTATGTCCTACGAGCAGTACTTC
CAWSVMSYEQYF
>TRBJ2-7|-|TRBV5-8|-
TGTGCCAGCAGTTCTCGTAGGGTCGAGCAGTACTTC
CASSSRRVEQYF
>TRBJ2-3|few|TRBV29-1|TRBD2
TGCAGCGTCGCCGGGACTAGCGGGATCAGAATGCGCGTGGCAGATACGCAGTATTTT
CSVAGTSGIRMRVADTQYF
>TRBJ2-1|once|TRBV5-1|TRBD2
TGCGCCAGCAGCATTACTAGCGGAGGGGGAGAGCAGTTCTTC
CASSITSGGGEQFF
>TRBJ2-3|-|TRBV5-1|-
TGCGCCAGCAGCTTAAGCGGCCCTAGCACAGATACGCAGTATTTT
CASSLSGPSTDTQYF
>TRBJ2-5|-|TRBV18|TRBD1
TGTGCCAGCTCACCCCGACAGGGGGCCGAAGAGACCCAGTACTTC
CASSPRQGAEETQYF
>TRBJ2-1|-|TRBV28|-
TGTGCCAGCAGTTTAGTTGGTTTTGTGAGCTACAATGAGCAGTTCTTC
CASSLVGFVSYNEQFF
>TRBJ2-1|few|TRBV20-1|-
TGCAGTGCTAGGACAGTACATGAGCAGTTCTTC
CSARTVHEQFF
>TRBJ2-5|-|TRBV20-1|-
TGCAGTGCCAGCCATCTAGCGTCCGGTTCGGGGACCCAGTACTTC
CSASHLASGSGTQYF
>TRBJ2-3|-|TRBV6-1|TRBD1
TGTGCCAGCAGTGCGGGACAGGGCAACACAGATACGCAGTATTTT
CASSAGQGNTDTQYF
>TRBJ2-1|-|TRBV7-3|TRBD2
TGTGCCAGCAGCTTAGGGTCTAGCGGCAATGAGCAGTTCTTC
CASSLGSSGNEQFF
>TRBJ2-3|-|TRBV27|-
TGTGCCAGTAGGAGAGGGGGACTACGTGTGGGGAATACGCAGTATTTT
CASRRGGLRVGNTQYF
>TRBJ2-3|-|TRBV11-2|TRBD2
TGTGCCAGCAGCTCCGTAGCGGGAGGAGGCACAGATACGCAGTATTTT
CASSSVAGGGTDTQYF
>TRBJ2-5|-|TRBV5-1|-
TGCGCCAGCAGCTCGGTTAGGGCCGAGAAGACCCAGTACTTC
CASSSVRAEKTQYF
>TRBJ2-1|-|TRBV5-1|TRBD2
TGCGCCAGCAGCTTGACCGGGACTAGCAGTGAGCAGTTCTTC
CASSLTGTSSEQFF
>TRBJ1-4|few|TRBV12-3/TRBV12-4|TRBD1
TGTGCCAGCAACGGACAGGGGCAAAAACTGTTTTTT
CASNGQGQKLFF
>TRBJ1-2|-|TRBV20-1|TRBD1
TGCAGTGCTAGGGATTTTTCCAGACAGGGCGATGGCTACACCTTC
CSARDFSRQGDGYTF
>TRBJ1-6|-|TRBV28|TRBD1
TGTGCCAGCAGTCGACCTGGGACAGCTAATTCACCCCTCCACTTT
CASSRPGTANSPLHF
>TRBJ1-4|-|TRBV7-2|-
TGTGCCAGCAGCTTAGTACCCCCAACTGACGGGGGTCGAACTAATGAAAAACTGTTTTTT
CASSLVPPTDGGRTNEKLFF
>TRBJ2-3|few|TRBV20-1|-
TGCAGTGAACAGTCCACAGATACGCAGTATTTT
CSEQSTDTQYF
>TRBJ1-2|-|TRBV20-1|-
TGCAGTGCTAGAGATCCAGGCGGGATCTATGGCTACACCTTC
CSARDPGGIYGYTF
>TRBJ2-5|few|TRBV7-9|-
TGTGCCAGCAGCTTAAGTGTTCGGAGGGCCGTGGAGACCCAGTACTTC
CASSLSVRRAVETQYF
>TRBJ2-2|-|TRBV6-6|-
TGTGCCAGCATCGAAACCGGGGAGCTGTTTTTT
CASIETGELFF
>TRBJ2-7|few|TRBV4-1|-
TGCGCCAGCAGCCAAGCTGCGATTGGGGGCTACGAGCAGTACTTC
CASSQAAIGGYEQYF
>TRBJ2-5|-|TRBV28|TRBD1
TGTGCCAGCAGTTTATTACAGGGGGCGCCGGGAGAGCAGTACTTC
CASSLLQGAPGEQYF
>TRBJ2-5|-|TRBV3-1|-
TGTGCCAGCAGCCCCGGAAACGTGGGCCCACGAGAGACCCAGTACTTC
CASSPGNVGPRETQYF
>TRBJ2-3|few|TRBV4-2|-
TGTGCCAGCAGCCAAGTTTCCGGAGATACGCAGTATTTT
CASSQVSGDTQYF
>TRBJ2-5|-|TRBV20-1|-
TGCAGTGCTCACGGACCGCGGTACCAAGAGACCCAGTACTTC
CSAHGPRYQETQYF
>TRBJ2-5|few|TRBV28|TRBD1
TGTGCCAGCACGGGACAGATACTACGAGCGCAGTACTTC
CASTGQILRAQYF